Listed below are T cell receptor beta chains from one sample, sequenced in a study of blood T cell repertoires in COVID-19. Only in-frame clones appear in the TCRdb table, and some are missing; sequencing was by immunoSEQ multiplex PCR. Here the sample spans 250,000 to 350,000 clones, approximately 84% being singletons. Sample: PBMCs or T cells enriched from blood (not recorded which). The origin of the receptors is a young woman who had recovered from COVID-19. Each CDR3 is given with its conserved first and last residue. Fields, in order: J gene, V gene, clone size, D gene, CDR3 DNA, CDR3 protein. D genes are given only for firm matches. Only part of the rows carry a size: once, few, many, or a class if the clone is expanded.

TRBJ1-2	TRBV28	NA	TRBD1	TGTGCCAGCAGTCCCCCGGGACAGGCCGTTGGCTACACCTTC	CASSPPGQAVGYTF
TRBJ1-5	TRBV10-2	NA	NA	TGCGCCAGCAATGCGGACAGTCAGCCCCAGCATTTT	CASNADSQPQHF
TRBJ1-1	TRBV3-1/TRBV3-2	NA	NA	TGTGCCAGCAGCCAGATGACAGTGACAACTGAAGCTTTCTTT	CASSQMTVTTEAFF
TRBJ2-1	TRBV4-1	NA	NA	TGCGCCAGCAGCCAAGGGCAGTCCTCCTACAATGAGCAGTTCTTC	CASSQGQSSYNEQFF
TRBJ2-7	TRBV9	NA	NA	TGTGCCAGCAGCGTAGGAGGAAGGGGGGGATTTAACGACGAGCAGTACTTC	CASSVGGRGGFNDEQYF
TRBJ1-1	TRBV30	NA	TRBD1	TGTGCCTGGACCCGCCCCGGGACAGGGAACACTGAAGCTTTCTTT	CAWTRPGTGNTEAFF
TRBJ1-4	TRBV10-3	once	NA	TGTGCCATCAGTGAAGGACCAAATACAGGGCCAACTAATGAAAAACTGTTTTTT	CAISEGPNTGPTNEKLFF
TRBJ2-3	TRBV30	NA	TRBD2	TGTGCCTGGAACTCAGCGGGGGGGCGTGCAGATACGCAGTATTTT	CAWNSAGGRADTQYF
TRBJ2-5	TRBV5-4	NA	TRBD1	TGTGCCAGCAGCTTGAGAACAGGGGGCGGTGAGACCCAGTACTTC	CASSLRTGGGETQYF
TRBJ2-1	TRBV7-6	once	NA	TGTGCCAGCAGCTTAGGGGGAGCAGGGACAATTTACAATGAGCAGTTCTTC	CASSLGGAGTIYNEQFF
TRBJ1-5	TRBV2	NA	TRBD1	TGTGCCAGCAGTGAAGGGACAGGGCCTAATCAGCCCCAGCATTTT	CASSEGTGPNQPQHF
TRBJ1-5	TRBV9	NA	NA	TGTGCCAGCAGCGTAGAGGGGGATAGCAATCAGCCCCAGCATTTT	CASSVEGDSNQPQHF
TRBJ2-3	TRBV5-5	NA	NA	TGTGCCAGCAGCTTGTATGAGGGAGGAGGGTCAGATACGCAGTATTTT	CASSLYEGGGSDTQYF
TRBJ1-4	TRBV3-1/TRBV3-2	few	NA	TGTGCCAGCAGCCCCGCTTTCACAGGCCTTAATGAAAAACTGTTTTTT	CASSPAFTGLNEKLFF
TRBJ1-1	TRBV7-2	NA	TRBD1	TGTGCCAGCAGCTCCCCGAGGACAGGTGCCATGAACACTGAAGCTTTCTTT	CASSSPRTGAMNTEAFF
TRBJ2-5	TRBV6-5	NA	NA	TGTGCCAGCAGTTACGTAGGGGGGGAAGAGACCCAGTACTTC	CASSYVGGEETQYF
TRBJ1-1	TRBV7-6	NA	NA	TGTGCCAGCAGCTTATCAGGTACAGCCGGCACTGAAGCTTTCTTT	CASSLSGTAGTEAFF
TRBJ1-1	TRBV7-3	NA	NA	TGTGCCAGCAGCTCTCTCCGAGAGTTGGTTTACACTGAAGCTTTCTTT	CASSSLRELVYTEAFF
TRBJ1-2	TRBV28	NA	TRBD1	TGTGCCAGCAGTTTTAGTGGGACAGTAAACTTTGGCTACACCTTC	CASSFSGTVNFGYTF
TRBJ2-2	TRBV18	NA	TRBD2	TGTGCCAGCTCACCCCTGCGGGGGAAGCGGGAGGTCGCCGGGGAGCTGTTTTTT	CASSPLRGKREVAGELFF
TRBJ1-2	TRBV5-1	NA	NA	TGCGCCAGCAAGACAGACGGCCGGACTGGCTACACCTTC	CASKTDGRTGYTF
TRBJ1-1	TRBV13	NA	NA	TGTGCCAGCAGCGTAACAGGAGAAAACACTGAAGCTTTCTTT	CASSVTGENTEAFF
TRBJ2-3	TRBV29-1	NA	NA	TGCAGCTTCAACGGGGGACCTAGCACAGATACGCAGTATTTT	CSFNGGPSTDTQYF
TRBJ1-2	TRBV9	NA	TRBD1	TGTGCCAGCAGCGTCCTCGCAGGGGGCTACGACTATGGCTACACCTTC	CASSVLAGGYDYGYTF
TRBJ1-5	TRBV18	once	NA	TGTGCCAGCTCACCGGTGGGGGGGTGGAATCAGCCCCAGCATTTT	CASSPVGGWNQPQHF
TRBJ1-1	TRBV2	NA	TRBD1	TGTGCCAGCAGCGGGACAGGGGGGAACACTGAAGCTTTCTTT	CASSGTGGNTEAFF
TRBJ1-1	TRBV7-2	NA	NA	TGTGCCAGCAGATATAGACAGATTTCATCTGAAGCTTTCTTT	CASRYRQISSEAFF
TRBJ1-4	TRBV2	once	NA	TGTGCCAGCAGTGACCCAGTCAGGGATGAAAAACTGTTTTTT	CASSDPVRDEKLFF
TRBJ2-7	TRBV10-3	NA	NA	TGTGCCATCAGTGCTGACAGCGCCTCCCTACGAGGGCAGTACTTC	CAISADSASLRGQYF
TRBJ2-7	TRBV5-6	NA	NA	TGTGCCAGCAGCTTGAGTCCGGGGAACGAGCAGTACTTC	CASSLSPGNEQYF
TRBJ2-5	TRBV7-9	once	TRBD2	TGTGCCAGCAGCTCCCCGGGACTAGCGAGAATAGAAGAGACCCAGTACTTC	CASSSPGLARIEETQYF
TRBJ1-2	TRBV24-1	NA	TRBD1	TGTGCCACCTCGACAGGGGGCCAGAACTATGGCTACACCTTC	CATSTGGQNYGYTF
TRBJ2-1	TRBV24-1	NA	NA	TGTGCCACCAGTGATCGAGCGACGACGACCTACAATGAGCAGTTCTTC	CATSDRATTTYNEQFF
TRBJ2-1	TRBV7-7	few	NA	TGTGCCAGCAGCTTGGGGCCAGACAATGAGCAGTTCTTC	CASSLGPDNEQFF
TRBJ2-1	TRBV10-3	once	TRBD2	TGTGCCATCAGTGAGTCAGGACTAGCTGCGGCTAACTCCTACAATGAGCAGTTCTTC	CAISESGLAAANSYNEQFF
TRBJ1-5	TRBV18	NA	TRBD1	TGTGCCAGCTCACCATCCCAGGGGGCGGGGAGCAATCAGCCCCAGCATTTT	CASSPSQGAGSNQPQHF
TRBJ1-2	TRBV6-1	NA	TRBD1	TGTGCCAGCAGTGAAGAGGAGGGGGCGCCGGAGGGCTACACCTTC	CASSEEEGAPEGYTF
TRBJ1-1	TRBV7-3	NA	NA	TGTGCCAGCAGCTTAATACCCGACGGGGTCACTGAAGCTTTCTTT	CASSLIPDGVTEAFF
TRBJ2-7	TRBV28	NA	TRBD2	TGTGCCAGCAGTTTTTTCATAGCGGGTGTTAACTACGAGCAGTACTTC	CASSFFIAGVNYEQYF
TRBJ2-7	TRBV6-4	NA	TRBD1	TGTGCCAGCAGTGCGGGACAGGGCCTCGAGCAGTACTTC	CASSAGQGLEQYF
TRBJ2-3	TRBV7-3	NA	TRBD1	TGTGCCAGCAGCTCGACAGGGGAGGATACGCAGTATTTT	CASSSTGEDTQYF
TRBJ1-4	TRBV18	NA	TRBD1	TGTGCCAGCTCGCCTCCGGACAGGGAATATGAAAAACTGTTTTTT	CASSPPDREYEKLFF
TRBJ2-7	TRBV7-4	NA	TRBD1	TGTGCCAGCAGCTTAGGAGGGGGCAGGGGAAGCTCCTACGAGCAGTACTTC	CASSLGGGRGSSYEQYF
TRBJ1-5	TRBV15	NA	TRBD1	TGTGCCACCAGCAAGGACAGGGGACTAAATCAGCCCCAGCATTTT	CATSKDRGLNQPQHF
TRBJ2-7	TRBV7-2	NA	NA	TGTGCCAGCAGCTTAGCGGGGCTACCCCACGAGCAGTACTTC	CASSLAGLPHEQYF
TRBJ1-1	TRBV7-9	once	TRBD1	TGTGCCAGCAGCTTAGTAACAGGGGCCAACACTGAAGCTTTCTTT	CASSLVTGANTEAFF
TRBJ2-2	TRBV28	NA	TRBD1	TGTGCCGGTTGGGACAGGGAGGCCGGGGAGCTGTTTTTT	CAGWDREAGELFF
TRBJ1-2	TRBV9	once	NA	TGTGCCAGCCGTAATCAGGCCGATTATGGCTACACCTTC	CASRNQADYGYTF
TRBJ2-5	TRBV5-1	NA	TRBD1	TGCGCCAGCAGCATCGGACAGGGAGGGACCCAGTACTTC	CASSIGQGGTQYF
TRBJ2-2	TRBV13	once	NA	TGTGCCAGCAGGGCGGGGGCCAACACCGGGGAGCTGTTTTTT	CASRAGANTGELFF
TRBJ2-7	TRBV18	NA	NA	TGTGCCAGCTCACCAACCCGTGAGTTTTACGAGCAGTACTTC	CASSPTREFYEQYF
TRBJ2-3	TRBV10-1	NA	TRBD2	TGCGCCAGCAGTGAGGCCGGGACTAGCGGGAGCGATACGCAGTATTTT	CASSEAGTSGSDTQYF
TRBJ1-5	TRBV24-1	NA	NA	TGTGCCACCAGCCTTAGGATAGCACGGCAGCCCCAGCATTTT	CATSLRIARQPQHF
TRBJ2-7	TRBV6-5	many	NA	TGTGCCAGCAGTTACATTGGAGGGTACAACCACGAGCAGTACTTC	CASSYIGGYNHEQYF
TRBJ1-2	TRBV4-2	NA	NA	TGTGCCAGCAGCCGGGAGGAGACTTTCTATGGCTACACCTTC	CASSREETFYGYTF